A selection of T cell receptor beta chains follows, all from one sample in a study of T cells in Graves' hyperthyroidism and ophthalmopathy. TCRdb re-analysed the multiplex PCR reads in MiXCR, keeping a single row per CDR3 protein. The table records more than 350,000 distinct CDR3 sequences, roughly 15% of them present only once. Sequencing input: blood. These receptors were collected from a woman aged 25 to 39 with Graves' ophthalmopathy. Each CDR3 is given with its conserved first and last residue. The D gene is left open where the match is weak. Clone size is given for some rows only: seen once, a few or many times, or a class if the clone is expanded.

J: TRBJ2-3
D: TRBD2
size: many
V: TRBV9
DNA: TGTGCCAGCAGCGTCGGACTAGAAAACACAGATACGCAGTATTTT
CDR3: CASSVGLENTDTQYF

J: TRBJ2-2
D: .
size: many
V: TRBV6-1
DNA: TGTGCCAGCAGTGATGTTGGTCCCACCGGGGAGCTGTTTTTT
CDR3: CASSDVGPTGELFF

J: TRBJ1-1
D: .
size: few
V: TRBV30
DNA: TGTGCCAGCAGCTGGCTCCCTGGTACTGAAGCTTTCTTT
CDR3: CASSWLPGTEAFF

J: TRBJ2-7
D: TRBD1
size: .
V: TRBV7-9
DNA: TGTGCCAGCAGCGCCCCCCGGGACAGGAGTTACGAGCAGTACTTC
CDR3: CASSAPRDRSYEQYF

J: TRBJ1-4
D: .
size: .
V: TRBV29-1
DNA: TGCAGCGTACCCGCAGATTCAACTAATGAAAAACTGTTTTTT
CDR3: CSVPADSTNEKLFF

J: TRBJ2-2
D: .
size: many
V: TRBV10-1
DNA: TGCGCCAGCAGTGAGAGGAGGGGGCACACCGGGGAGCTGTTTTTT
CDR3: CASSERRGHTGELFF

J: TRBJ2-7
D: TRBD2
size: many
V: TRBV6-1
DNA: TGTGCCAGCAGTGTTGAGCGGGGAGGAGAGCAGTACTTC
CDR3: CASSVERGGEQYF

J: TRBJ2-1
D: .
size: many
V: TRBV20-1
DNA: TGCAGTGCTACGGGCCTCGAGTTCAATGAGCAGTTCTTC
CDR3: CSATGLEFNEQFF

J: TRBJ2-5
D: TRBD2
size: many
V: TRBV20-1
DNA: TGCAGTGCTTCCTCGGGCGGGGGGGCGGTAGGGACCCAGTACTTC
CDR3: CSASSGGGAVGTQYF

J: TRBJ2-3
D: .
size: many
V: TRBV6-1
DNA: TGTGCCAGCAGTGAAGATAACACTCGCTCAGATACGCAGTATTTT
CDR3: CASSEDNTRSDTQYF

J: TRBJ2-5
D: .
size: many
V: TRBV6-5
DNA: TGTGCCAGCAGTTACTCGTGGGCAGCCTCGGGGCAAGAGACCCAGTACTTC
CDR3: CASSYSWAASGQETQYF

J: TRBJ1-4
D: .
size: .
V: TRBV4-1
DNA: TGCGCCAGCAGCCAAGATTCGAGCGGAGCAGCCACCCCTAATGAAAAACTGTTTTTT
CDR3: CASSQDSSGAATPNEKLFF

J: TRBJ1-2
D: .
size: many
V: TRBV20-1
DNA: TGCAGTGCTAGAGATATGGGTTATCAGGGCTACACCTTC
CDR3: CSARDMGYQGYTF

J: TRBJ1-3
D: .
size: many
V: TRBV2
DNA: TGTGCCAGCAGTGAAATCCGAAACACCATATATTTT
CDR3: CASSEIRNTIYF

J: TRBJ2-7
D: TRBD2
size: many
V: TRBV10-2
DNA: TGCGCCAGCAGCCCGGGGGGTGGCGACGAGCAGTACTTC
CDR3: CASSPGGGDEQYF

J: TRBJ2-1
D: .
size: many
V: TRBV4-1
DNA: TGCGCCAGCAGCCAAGTCCAGGGGCGGTACAATGAGCAGTTCTTC
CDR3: CASSQVQGRYNEQFF

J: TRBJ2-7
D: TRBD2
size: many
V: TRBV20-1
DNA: TGCAGTGCGGTCAAGCGGGGGGGATACGAGCAGTACTTC
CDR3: CSAVKRGGYEQYF

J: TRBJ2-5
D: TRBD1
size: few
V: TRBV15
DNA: TGTGCCACCAGCAGAGTTTCCAGGGGGTACCAAGAGACCCAGTACTTC
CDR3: CATSRVSRGYQETQYF

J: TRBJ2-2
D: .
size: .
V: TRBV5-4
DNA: TGTGCCAGCAGCTTTCGGGTGGACGGGGAGCTGTTTTTT
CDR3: CASSFRVDGELFF

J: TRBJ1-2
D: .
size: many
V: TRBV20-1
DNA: TGCAGTGCTAGGACACTACAGGGTGGCTACACCTTC
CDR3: CSARTLQGGYTF

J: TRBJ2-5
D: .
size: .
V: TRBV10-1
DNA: TGCGCCAGCAGTGATGGAGGAGGTCAAGAGACCCAGTACTTC
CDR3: CASSDGGGQETQYF

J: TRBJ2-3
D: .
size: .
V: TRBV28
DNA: TGTGCCAGCAGATTTCTAGTGGCGGATCCCACAGATACGCAGTATTTT
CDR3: CASRFLVADPTDTQYF

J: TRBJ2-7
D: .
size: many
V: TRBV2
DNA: TGTGCCAGCAGTGTTATCAGCTACGAGCAGTACTTC
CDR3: CASSVISYEQYF

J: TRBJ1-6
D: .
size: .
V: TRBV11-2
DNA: TGTGCCAGCAGCCAAGATTACGGCCAGAATTCACCCCTCCACTTT
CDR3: CASSQDYGQNSPLHF

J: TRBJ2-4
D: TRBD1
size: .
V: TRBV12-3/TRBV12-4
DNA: TGTGCCAGCAGTTTCCAGACAGGGGGCAAAAACATTCAGTACTTC
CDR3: CASSFQTGGKNIQYF

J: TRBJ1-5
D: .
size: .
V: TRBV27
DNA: TGTGCCAACAGTTGGGGCGGGGGGGCTCGTAGCAATCAGCCCCAGCATTTT
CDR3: CANSWGGGARSNQPQHF

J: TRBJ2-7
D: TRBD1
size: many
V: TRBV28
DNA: TGTGCCAGCACCGGGACAGGGGAGTACGAGCAGTACTTC
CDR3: CASTGTGEYEQYF